These 13 T cell receptor delta chains came from one sample sequenced in a study of gamma-delta T cells after stem cell transplantation. TCRdb re-called the RT-PCR reads via CATT. The sample lists 1,500 to 2,000 delta-chain clones, about 4% occurring once. The sample comprised gamma-delta T cells. Receptors originate from a human donor. It is not recorded whose cells these are; they may come from a transplant donor.

By sample share, this clone is medium-sized. J is TRDJ1 and V is TRDV1; 7 nucleotides agree with TRDD2. V was clipped by 3 bases and J by 2 bases; unmatched bases: 15. Germline V CDR1 and CDR2: TSWWSYY, QGS. The CDR3 is 18 residues long. The CDR3 region is CALGDPGVFLLWTDKLIF. DNA of the CDR3: TGTGCTCTTGGGGACCCCGGGGTGTTCCTACTTTGGACCGATAAACTCATCTTT.

As for this clone: TCRdb's listed protein matches a much larger clone and diverges from this DNA's translation at residue 15, likely through a read error; the protein shown comes from the DNA. The chain carries TRDV1 and TRDJ1; 8 nucleotides match TRDD3. Germline CDR1 reads TSWWSYY; CDR2 reads QGS. The CDR3 covers 19 residues. CDR3 sequence reads: CALGDTPTGGPTYTNKLIF. The CDR3 DNA is TGTGCTCTTGGGGACACCCCGACTGGGGGGCCAACGTACACCAATAAACTCATCTTT.

The chain recombines TRAV29/DV5 with TRDJ1, with 11 bases that match TRDD3. With V trimmed by 0 bases and J by 0 bases, 10 bases remained unmatched. The CDR3 contains 18 residues. Germline V gene data show CDR1 as NSMFDY and CDR2 as ISSIKDK. CDR3 amino acids: CAASAVSWGIPDTDKLIF. Here the CDR3 DNA reads TGTGCAGCAAGCGCTGTGAGCTGGGGGATACCTGACACCGATAAACTCATCTTT.

This clone showed up just a few times. Given a far larger clone just one base away, this is likely a sequencing read error. The chain has TRDV2 and TRDJ3; TRDD3 matches at 12 bases. CDR1 and CDR2 from the germline V gene are GEAIGNYY and EKD. This CDR3 contains 21 residues. DNA of the CDR3: TGTGCCTGTGACACCGCCGCTGGGGGATACGGGAGCTCCTGGGACACCCGACAGGTGTTTTTC. It is translated as CACDTAAGGYGSSWDTRQVFF.

By its share, this clone is medium-sized. This chain links TRDV1 with TRDJ1, with 12 bases lining up with TRDD3. This CDR3 spans 21 amino acids. Germline lookup yields CDR1 TSWWSYY and CDR2 QGS. After removal of 1 base from V and 4 bases from J, the junction contained 19 bases not matched to a gene. The CDR3 sequence: CALGEPGSLLWGIREVDKLIF. The CDR3 DNA follows: TGTGCTCTTGGGGAACCCGGCAGCCTCCTCTGGGGGATACGCGAGGTCGATAAACTCATCTTT.

This clone has more than one count but fewer than ten. This is likely an artifact of a read error, given a far larger clone one base away. This sample also contains other DNA sequences that code for the same CDR3. The V and J genes are TRAV29/DV5 and TRDJ1, with D tentatively TRDD2 (6 bases). V gave up 1 base and J gave up 0 bases, with 25 bases separating them. Germline CDR1 NSMFDY, CDR2 ISSIKDK. The CDR3 is 19 residues long. CDR3 loop: CAASHFPRGPTLYTDKLIF. The CDR3 nucleotides read TGTGCAGCAAGCCATTTTCCTAGGGGTCCTACGTTGTACACCGATAAACTCATCTTT.

This clone is large within its sample. Other DNA sequences in the sample encode the same CDR3. This sequence joins TRDV2 and TRDJ1; D gene uncertain. V was pared by 4 bases and J by 0 bases, with 14 bases between. Germline V gene data show CDR1 as GEAIGNYY and CDR2 as EKD. The CDR3 loop spans 15 amino acids. The CDR3 loop reads CACDPVPIDTDKLIF. The CDR3 DNA reads TGTGCCTGTGATCCGGTACCGATAGACACCGATAAACTCATCTTT.

On this clone itself: TCRdb's protein for this DNA is that of a much larger clone and differs from the translation at residue 4, likely a read error; the protein shown is the DNA translation. V and J are TRDV2 and TRDJ3; 13 bases agree with TRDD3. Germline V gene sequence: CDR1 GEAIGNYY, CDR2 EKD. Trimming at V came to 5 bases and at J to 2 bases, leaving 17 bases not matched to a gene. This CDR3 comprises 22 residues. CDR3 in DNA: TGTGCCTGTGGCACTCCGTCGACTGGGGGATACGGAGCGGCCTGGGACACCCGACAGATGTTTTTC. Amino acid sequence: CACGTPSTGGYGAAWDTRQMFF.

Note on this clone: A far larger clone lies a single base away; this is likely a read error. The same CDR3 also results from other DNA sequences found in this sample. CDR3 in amino acids: CALGDFPRTGGSHTDKLIF. CDR3 nucleotide sequence: TGTGCTCTTGGGGACTTCCCCCGTACTGGGGGTTCTCACACCGATAAACTCATCTTT. The V call is TRDV1, the J call TRDJ1; 8 nucleotides line up with TRDD3. Germline-derived CDR1 and CDR2 are TSWWSYY and QGS. Unmatched junction bases numbered 15, after V lost 3 bases and J lost 0 bases. The CDR3 totals 19 residues.

As regards this clone: A single base is all that separates this from a far larger clone, so a read error is likely. Other DNA sequences in this specimen translate into the identical CDR3. This chain connects TRDV1 to TRDJ1, with 9 bases identical to TRDD3. Trimming removed 2 bases from V and 2 bases from J; junction bases left unmatched: 42. The CDR3 runs 28 residues. Germline assignment: CDR1 TSWWSYY and CDR2 QGS. CDR3 protein: CALGEADLPSPPTGDTPLGFGTTDKLIF. The CDR3 nucleotides are TGTGCTCTTGGGGAAGCCGACCTTCCTTCTCCCCCTACTGGGGATACGCCTTTGGGGTTTGGAACTACCGATAAACTCATCTTT.

This clone is hyperexpanded. The same CDR3 can be traced to other DNA sequences in this sample. The chain employs TRDV1 and TRDJ1; 13 bases match TRDD3. V shed 0 bases and J 2 bases; nucleotides not matched to a gene: 24. Germline CDR1 reads TSWWSYY; CDR2 reads QGS. CDR3 length equals 24 residues. CDR3 bases: TGTGCTCTTGGGGAACTACTGGACCTCTACCGGATGTACTGGGGGATACGGTCTACCGATAAACTCATCTTT. Translated: CALGELLDLYRMYWGIRSTDKLIF.

This clone was detected only a few times. A far larger clone is one nucleotide away, so this likely arose from a read error. The rearrangement joins TRDV1 to TRDJ1; 13 bases fit TRDD3. Germline V gene lookup returns CDR1 TSWWSYY and CDR2 QGS. CDR3 length: 24 residues. Trimming cost V 0 bases and J 3 bases; bases outside gene matches: 25. This CDR3 is CALGELLDLYRMYWGIRSADKLIF. The CDR3 nucleotides read TGTGCTCTTGGGGAACTACTGGACCTCTACCGGATGTACTGGGGGATACGGTCTGCCGATAAACTCATCTTT.

This clone was counted a few times. A far larger clone is just one base off, so this is likely a read error. V gene TRDV1 combines with J gene TRDJ1; TRDD3 matches 11 bases. The CDR3 is 19 residues long. Per germline, CDR1 TSWWSYY and CDR2 QGS. Germline trimming cut 4 bases from V and 4 bases from J; bases unmatched to any gene: 17. CDR3 nucleotides: TGTGCTCTTGGGGGACCTGCCTTCCTAGAGACTGGGGGATACGATAAACTCATCTTT. The encoded protein is CALGGPAFLETGGYDKLIF.